This T cell receptor (beta chain) is drawn from a study of T-cell memory formation after mild COVID-19. Each CDR3 protein is one row after TCRdb ran MiXCR on the 5' RACE reads. The sample has under 250,000 distinct CDR3 sequences; 15% to 19% are singletons. The CDR3 is 15 amino acids. Trimming removed 0 bases at V and 0 bases at J, with 8 bases between. The germline CDR1 and CDR2 sequences are MNHNY and SVGAGI (reference sequence). This clonotype was seen repeatedly, ten times or more. This receptor was obtained from an adult woman who had mild COVID-19 (a few samples of this study predate the infection). Cell type and time point are not known. The sample comprised PBMCs or a T cell subset sorted from them (not recorded which). The chain carries TRBV6-6 and TRBJ2-5; D is perhaps TRBD2 (5 bases). CDR3 residues: CASSYSGGYQETQYF. The CDR3 nucleotides read TGTGCCAGCAGTTACTCAGGCGGGTACCAAGAGACCCAGTACTTC.